This TCR beta chain was found in a study of vaccination and CD4 T cells after COVID-19. Scientists ran DNA taken from cultured CD4+ T cells through the Oncomine TCR Beta short-read assay for sequencing. One entry per CDR3 protein results from TCRdb running MiXCR on the PCR reads. The sample gives approximately 20,000 distinct CDR3 sequences, approximately 51% of which show up once; about 8.4% is in the top ten. The V gene lost 6 bases and the J gene lost 0 bases, with 13 bases spanning the gap. The CDR3 loop spans 15 amino acids. Germline V gene sequence: CDR1 MNHNS, CDR2 SASEGT. Treatment meaning: approximately nine-day PBMC culture with coronavirus spike peptide pools or control peptides (ViraFEST assay). Peptide pools at around 9.9 ug/ml stimulated around 2 million PBMCs per well with approximately 9.1 IU/ml IL-2. Notes on this clonotype: Its specificity is not known.

The receptor comes from a human donor who had recovered from COVID-19. Sequenced: CD4+ T cells from blood, cultured in vitro. This rearrangement joins TRBV6-1 to TRBJ2-3; D may be TRBD1 (6 bases). The CDR3 here is CASRRTGISTDTQYF. The CDR3, as DNA: TGTGCCAGCAGGAGAACAGGGATTAGCACAGATACGCAGTATTTT.